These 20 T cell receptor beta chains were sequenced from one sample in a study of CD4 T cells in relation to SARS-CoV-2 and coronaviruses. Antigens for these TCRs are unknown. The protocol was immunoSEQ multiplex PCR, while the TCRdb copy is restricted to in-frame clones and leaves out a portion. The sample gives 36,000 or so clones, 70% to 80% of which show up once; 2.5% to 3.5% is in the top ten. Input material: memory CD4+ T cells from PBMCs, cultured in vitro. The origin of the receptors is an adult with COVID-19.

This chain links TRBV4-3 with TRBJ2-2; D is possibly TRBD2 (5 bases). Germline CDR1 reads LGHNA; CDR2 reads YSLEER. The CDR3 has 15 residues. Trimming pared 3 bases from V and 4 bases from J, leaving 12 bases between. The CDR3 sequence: CASSQGALATGELFF. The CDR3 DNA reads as TGCGCCAGCAGCCAGGGAGCCCTGGCCACCGGGGAGCTGTTTTTT.

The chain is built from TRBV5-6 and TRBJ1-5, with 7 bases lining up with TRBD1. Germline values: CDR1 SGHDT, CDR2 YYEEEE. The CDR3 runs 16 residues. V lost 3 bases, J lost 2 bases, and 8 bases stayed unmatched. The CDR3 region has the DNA TGTGCCAGCAGCTCGAGACAGGGCTCCGGCAATCAGCCCCAGCATTTT. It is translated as CASSSRQGSGNQPQHF.

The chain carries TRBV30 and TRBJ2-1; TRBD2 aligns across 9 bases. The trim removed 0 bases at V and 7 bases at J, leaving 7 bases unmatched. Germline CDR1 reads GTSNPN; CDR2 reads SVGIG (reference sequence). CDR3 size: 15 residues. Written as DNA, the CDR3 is TGTGCCTGGAGTGTAATTAGCGGGAGACGAAATGAGCAGTTCTTC. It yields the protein CAWSVISGRRNEQFF. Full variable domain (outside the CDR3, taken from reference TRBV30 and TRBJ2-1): SQTIHQWPATLVQPVGSPLSLECTVEGTSNPNLYWYRQAAGRGLQLLFYSVGIGQISSEVPQNLSASRPQDRQFILSSKKLLLSDSGFYLCAWSVISGRRNEQFFGPGTRLTVL.

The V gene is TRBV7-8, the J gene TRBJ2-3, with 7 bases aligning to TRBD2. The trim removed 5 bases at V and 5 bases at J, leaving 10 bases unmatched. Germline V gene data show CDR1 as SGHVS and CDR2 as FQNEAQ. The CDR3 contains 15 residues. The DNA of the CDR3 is TGTGCCAGCAGCCCCCGGGCGGGAGAGGGAGATACGCAGTATTTT. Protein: CASSPRAGEGDTQYF.

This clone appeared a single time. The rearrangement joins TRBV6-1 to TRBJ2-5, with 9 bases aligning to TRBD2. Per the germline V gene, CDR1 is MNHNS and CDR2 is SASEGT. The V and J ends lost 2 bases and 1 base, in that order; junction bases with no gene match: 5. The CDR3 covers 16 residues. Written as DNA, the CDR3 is TGTGCCAGCAGTGAACTAGCTAGCGGGGTCCAAGAGACCCAGTACTTC. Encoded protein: CASSELASGVQETQYF.

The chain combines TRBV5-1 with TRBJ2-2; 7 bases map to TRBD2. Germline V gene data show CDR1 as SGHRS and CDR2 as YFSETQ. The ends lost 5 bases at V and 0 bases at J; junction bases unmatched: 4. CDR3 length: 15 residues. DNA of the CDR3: TGCGCCAGCAGAATAGCGGGTACGAACACCGGGGAGCTGTTTTTT. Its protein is CASRIAGTNTGELFF.

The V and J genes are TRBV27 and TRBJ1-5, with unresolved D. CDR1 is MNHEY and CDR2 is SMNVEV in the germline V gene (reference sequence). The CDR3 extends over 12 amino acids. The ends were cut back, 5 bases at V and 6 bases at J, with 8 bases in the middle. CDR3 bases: TGTGCCAGCAGTACCCCGGGTCAGCCCCAGCATTTT. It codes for CASSTPGQPQHF.

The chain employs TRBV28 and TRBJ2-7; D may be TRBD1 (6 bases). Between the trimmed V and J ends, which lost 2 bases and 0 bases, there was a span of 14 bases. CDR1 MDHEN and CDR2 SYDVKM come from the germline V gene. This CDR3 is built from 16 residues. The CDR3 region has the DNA TGTGCCAGCAGTTTAGGCAGGGGACCACTCTCCTACGAGCAGTACTTC. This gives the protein CASSLGRGPLSYEQYF.

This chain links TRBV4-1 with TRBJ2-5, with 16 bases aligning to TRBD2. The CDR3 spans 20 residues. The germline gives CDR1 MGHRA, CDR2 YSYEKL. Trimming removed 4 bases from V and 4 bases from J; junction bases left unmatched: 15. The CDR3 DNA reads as TGCGCCAGCAGCCCGATGGGACTAGCGGGAGGGCCCGTTATGGTAGAGACCCAGTACTTC. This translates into CASSPMGLAGGPVMVETQYF.

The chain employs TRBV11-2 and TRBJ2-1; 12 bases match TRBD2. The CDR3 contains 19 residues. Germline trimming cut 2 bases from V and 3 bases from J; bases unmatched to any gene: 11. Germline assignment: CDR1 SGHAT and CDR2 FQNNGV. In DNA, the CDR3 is TGTGCCAGCAGCTTAATCGGGCTAGCGGGAGGGGGTGGCTACAATGAGCAGTTCTTC. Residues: CASSLIGLAGGGGYNEQFF.

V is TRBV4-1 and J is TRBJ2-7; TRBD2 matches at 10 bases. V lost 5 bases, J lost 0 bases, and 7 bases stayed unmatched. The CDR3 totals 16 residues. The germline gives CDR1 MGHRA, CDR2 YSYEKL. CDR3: CASSERGGESSYEQYF. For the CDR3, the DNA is TGCGCCAGCAGCGAGCGGGGGGGAGAGAGCTCCTACGAGCAGTACTTC.

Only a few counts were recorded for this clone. The CDR3 coding sequence is TGTGCCAGTAGTATAGGCCGGGGCGGCTCCTACGAGCAGTACTTC. It translates to CASSIGRGGSYEQYF. The gene calls are TRBV19 and TRBJ2-7; D tentatively reads TRBD1 or TRBD2 (5 bases each). This CDR3 is built from 15 residues. CDR1 and CDR2 (germline): LNHDA, SQIVND (reference sequence). V was trimmed by 1 base and J by 0 bases, leaving 10 bases between them.

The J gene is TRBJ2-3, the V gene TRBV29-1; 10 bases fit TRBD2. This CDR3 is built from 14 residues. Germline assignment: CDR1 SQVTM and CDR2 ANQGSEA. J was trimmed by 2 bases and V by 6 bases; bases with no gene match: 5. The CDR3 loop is CSVKREGATDTQYF. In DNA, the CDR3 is TGCAGCGTGAAGCGGGAGGGGGCCACAGATACGCAGTATTTT.

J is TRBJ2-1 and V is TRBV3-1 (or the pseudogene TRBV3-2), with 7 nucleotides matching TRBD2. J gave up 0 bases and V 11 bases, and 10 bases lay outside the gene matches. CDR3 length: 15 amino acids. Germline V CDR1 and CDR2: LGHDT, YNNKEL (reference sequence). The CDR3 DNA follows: TGTGCCTCCCAACTGGGGGGGAGCTCCTACAATGAGCAGTTCTTC. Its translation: CASQLGGSSYNEQFF.

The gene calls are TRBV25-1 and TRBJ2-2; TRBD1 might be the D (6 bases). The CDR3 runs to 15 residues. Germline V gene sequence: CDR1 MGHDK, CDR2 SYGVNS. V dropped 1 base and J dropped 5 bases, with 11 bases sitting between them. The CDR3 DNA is TGTGCCAGCAGTGAATGGGCAGGGGTTACCGGGGAGCTGTTTTTT. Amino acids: CASSEWAGVTGELFF.

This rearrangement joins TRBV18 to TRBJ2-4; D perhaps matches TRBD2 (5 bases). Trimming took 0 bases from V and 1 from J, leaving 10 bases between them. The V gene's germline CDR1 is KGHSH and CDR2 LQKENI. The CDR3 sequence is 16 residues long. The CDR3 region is CASSPPGGWAKNIQYF. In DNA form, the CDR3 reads TGTGCCAGCTCACCACCCGGCGGGTGGGCCAAAAACATTCAGTACTTC.

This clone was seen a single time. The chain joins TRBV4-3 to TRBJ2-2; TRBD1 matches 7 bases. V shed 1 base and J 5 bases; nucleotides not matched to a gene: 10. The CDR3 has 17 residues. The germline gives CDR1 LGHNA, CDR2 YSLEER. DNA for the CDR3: TGCGCCAGCAGCCAAGGCCTTCGACAGGGCGGGACCGGGGAGCTGTTTTTT. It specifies CASSQGLRQGGTGELFF.

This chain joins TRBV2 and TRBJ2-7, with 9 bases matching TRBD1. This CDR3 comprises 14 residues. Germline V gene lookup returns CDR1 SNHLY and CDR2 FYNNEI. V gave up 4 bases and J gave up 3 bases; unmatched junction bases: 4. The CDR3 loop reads CASSGDRARYEQYF. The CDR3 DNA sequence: TGTGCCAGCAGTGGGGACAGGGCTCGCTACGAGCAGTACTTC.

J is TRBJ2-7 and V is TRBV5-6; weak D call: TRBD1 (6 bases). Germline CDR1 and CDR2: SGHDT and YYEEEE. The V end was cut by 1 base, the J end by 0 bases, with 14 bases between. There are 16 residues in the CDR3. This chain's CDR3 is CASSLRGHRDSYEQYF. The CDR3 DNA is TGTGCCAGCAGCTTGCGGGGTCACAGGGACTCCTACGAGCAGTACTTC.

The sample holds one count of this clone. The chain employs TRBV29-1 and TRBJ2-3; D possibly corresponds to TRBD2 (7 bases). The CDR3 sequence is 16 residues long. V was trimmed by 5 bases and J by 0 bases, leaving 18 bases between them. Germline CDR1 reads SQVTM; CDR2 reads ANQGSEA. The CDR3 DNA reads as TGCAGCGTTCCTAGAACGGGGGGCTCAAGCACAGATACGCAGTATTTT. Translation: CSVPRTGGSSTDTQYF.